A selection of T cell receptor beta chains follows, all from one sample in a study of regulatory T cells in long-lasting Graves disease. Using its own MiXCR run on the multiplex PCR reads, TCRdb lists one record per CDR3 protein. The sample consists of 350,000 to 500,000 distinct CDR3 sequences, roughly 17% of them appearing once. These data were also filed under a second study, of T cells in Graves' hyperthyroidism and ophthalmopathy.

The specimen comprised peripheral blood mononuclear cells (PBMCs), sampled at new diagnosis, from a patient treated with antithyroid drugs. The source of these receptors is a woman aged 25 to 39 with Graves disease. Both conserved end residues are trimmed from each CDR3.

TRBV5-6	ASSLGYRGPYEQY
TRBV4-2	ASSHQGEETQY
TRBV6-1	ASSEAGGQGNEQF
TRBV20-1	SARDRANYGYT
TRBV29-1	SVRKDYNEQF
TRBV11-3	ASSFFGSVNEQF
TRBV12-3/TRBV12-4	ASADRGRFETQY
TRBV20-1	SAAKGGGLTDTQY
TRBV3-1	ASSQDDSGRMYNEQF
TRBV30	AWRGSRGSSYNEQF
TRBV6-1	ASSDGAYRTDTQY
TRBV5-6	ASSPGPVYEQY
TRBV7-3	ASTPGTGNEQF
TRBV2	ASGRTPNTEAF
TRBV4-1	ASSRRDGSSYEQY
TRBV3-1	ASSQETANVLT
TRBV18	ASSLQATSGKYEQY
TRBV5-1	ASSFARDSGYEQY
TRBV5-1	ASSPSPGTGTRGTQY
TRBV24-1	ATSDSASGREYTQY
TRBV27	ASRRIGGSNQPQH
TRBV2	ASKGDRYGYT
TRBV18	ASSLKSGSGGSSYNEQF
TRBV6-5	ASSYTDRGTGELF
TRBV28	ASSSYPGRGLAGGLSYEQY
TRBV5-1	ASSSYGTVDNEQF
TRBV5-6	ASSLVGQMVVGYT
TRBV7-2	ASTNRDRGYNEQF
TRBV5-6	ASTNSGETYEQY
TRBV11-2	ASTADFSSYNEQF
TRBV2	ASSGRRWSYGYT
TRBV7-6	ASSKGVSGSTDTQY
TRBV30	AWSVGDPILYGYT
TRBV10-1	ASSEGGQGTQY
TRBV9	ASSAGGGGYSPLH
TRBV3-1	ASSQGTSWGTDTQY
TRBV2	AGGQWDRGSYEQY
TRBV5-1	ASSLSGVRNGELF
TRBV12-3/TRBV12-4	ASSFLAGELEYNEQF
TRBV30	AWSNRPGRHQETQY
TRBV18	ASSNFAQGMISSTDTQY
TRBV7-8	ASSLRTIGFDQGTGELF
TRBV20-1	SARRALHRGTQY
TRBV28	ASSLGHNTGELF
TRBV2	ASSMGLAETQY
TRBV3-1	ASSLGTQSAQH
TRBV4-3	ASSQVPGGRQETQY
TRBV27	ASTQVQGVNSPLH
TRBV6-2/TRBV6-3	ASSYSRPQEEQY
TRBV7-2	ASSQGEAGELF
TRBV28	ASSENGANVLT
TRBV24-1	ATSPGRDYGYT
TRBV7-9	ASFSVRTGQETQY
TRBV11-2	ASSHRSTDTQY
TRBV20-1	SARAKGRLAGDTGELF